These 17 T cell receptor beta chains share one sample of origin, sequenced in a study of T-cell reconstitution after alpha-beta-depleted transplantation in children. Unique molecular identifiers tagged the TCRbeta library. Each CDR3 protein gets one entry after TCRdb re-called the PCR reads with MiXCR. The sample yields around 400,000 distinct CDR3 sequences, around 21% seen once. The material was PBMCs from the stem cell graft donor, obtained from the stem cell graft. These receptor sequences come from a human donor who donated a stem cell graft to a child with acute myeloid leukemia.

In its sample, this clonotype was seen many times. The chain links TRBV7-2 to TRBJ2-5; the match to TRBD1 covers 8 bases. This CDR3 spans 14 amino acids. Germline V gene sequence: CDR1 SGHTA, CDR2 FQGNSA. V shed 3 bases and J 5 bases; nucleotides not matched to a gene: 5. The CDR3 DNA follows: TGTGCCAGCAGCTTCTCAGGGGGCCGGGAGACCCAGTACTTC. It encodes CASSFSGGRETQYF. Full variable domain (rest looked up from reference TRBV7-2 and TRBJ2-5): GAGVSQSPSNKVTEKGKDVELRCDPISGHTALYWYRQSLGQGLEFLIYFQGNSAPDKSGLPSDRFSAERTGGSVSTLTIQRTQQEDSAVYLCASSFSGGRETQYFGPGTRLLVL.

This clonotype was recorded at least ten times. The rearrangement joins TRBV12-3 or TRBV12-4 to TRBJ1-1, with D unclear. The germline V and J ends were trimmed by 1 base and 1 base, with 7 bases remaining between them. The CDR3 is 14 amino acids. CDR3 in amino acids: CASSLGVRNTEAFF. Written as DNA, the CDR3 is TGTGCCAGCAGTTTAGGGGTGAGGAACACTGAAGCTTTCTTT.

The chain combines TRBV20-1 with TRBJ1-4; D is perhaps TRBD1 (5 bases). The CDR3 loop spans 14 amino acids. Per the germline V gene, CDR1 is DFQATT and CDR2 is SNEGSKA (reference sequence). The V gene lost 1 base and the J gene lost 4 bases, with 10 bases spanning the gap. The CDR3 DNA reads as TGCAGTGCTAGAGCCGTCCAGGGTAATGAAAAACTGTTTTTT. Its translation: CSARAVQGNEKLFF.

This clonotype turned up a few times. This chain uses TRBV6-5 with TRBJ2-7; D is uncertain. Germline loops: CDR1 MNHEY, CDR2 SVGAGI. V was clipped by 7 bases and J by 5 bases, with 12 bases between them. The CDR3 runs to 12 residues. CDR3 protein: CASNNPLDEQYF. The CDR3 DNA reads TGTGCCAGCAACAATCCATTGGACGAGCAGTACTTC.

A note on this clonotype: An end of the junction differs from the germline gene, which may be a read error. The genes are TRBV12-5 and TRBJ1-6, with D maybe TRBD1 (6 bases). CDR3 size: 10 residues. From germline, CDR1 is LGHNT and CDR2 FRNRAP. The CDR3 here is CASGRNRTDF. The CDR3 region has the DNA TGTGCTAGTGGCCGAAATCGGACAGACTTT.

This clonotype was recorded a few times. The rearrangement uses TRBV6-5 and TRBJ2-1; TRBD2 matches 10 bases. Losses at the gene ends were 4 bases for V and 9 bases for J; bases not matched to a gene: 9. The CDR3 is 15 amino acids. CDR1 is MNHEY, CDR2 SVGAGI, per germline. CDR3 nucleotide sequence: TGTGCCAGCAGTTTTCCGGCTAGCGGGAGTCGTGAGCAGTTCTTC. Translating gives CASSFPASGSREQFF.

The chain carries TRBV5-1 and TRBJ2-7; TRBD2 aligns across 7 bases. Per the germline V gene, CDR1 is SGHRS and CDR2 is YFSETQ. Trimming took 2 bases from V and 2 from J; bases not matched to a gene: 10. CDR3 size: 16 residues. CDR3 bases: TGCGCCAGCAGCTTAGCAGTTCGGGACTATCCCTACGAGCAGTACTTC. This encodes CASSLAVRDYPYEQYF.

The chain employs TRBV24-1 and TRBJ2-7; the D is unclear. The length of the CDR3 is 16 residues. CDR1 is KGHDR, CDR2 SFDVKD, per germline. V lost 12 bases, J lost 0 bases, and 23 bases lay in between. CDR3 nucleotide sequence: TGTGCCCCTAAGCAGATGACGCTGAAGGACTCCTACGAGCAGTACTTC. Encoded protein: CAPKQMTLKDSYEQYF.

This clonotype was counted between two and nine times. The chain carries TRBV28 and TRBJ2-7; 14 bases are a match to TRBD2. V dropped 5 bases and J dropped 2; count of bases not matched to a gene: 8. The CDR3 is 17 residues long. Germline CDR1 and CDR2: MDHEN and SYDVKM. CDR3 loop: CASSPGLAGAETYEQYF. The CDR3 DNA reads TGTGCCAGCAGTCCGGGACTAGCGGGAGCGGAGACCTACGAGCAGTACTTC.

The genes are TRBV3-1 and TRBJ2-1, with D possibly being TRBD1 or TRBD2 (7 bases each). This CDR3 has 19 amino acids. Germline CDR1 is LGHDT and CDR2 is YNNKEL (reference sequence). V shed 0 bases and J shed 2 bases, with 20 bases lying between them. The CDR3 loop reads CASSQEGGVTGSTYNEQFF. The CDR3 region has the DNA TGTGCCAGCAGCCAAGAAGGGGGGGTGACAGGGAGCACCTACAATGAGCAGTTCTTC.

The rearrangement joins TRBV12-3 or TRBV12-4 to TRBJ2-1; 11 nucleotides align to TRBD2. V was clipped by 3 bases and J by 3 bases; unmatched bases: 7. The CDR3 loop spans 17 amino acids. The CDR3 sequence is CASSLSLAGGYYNEQFF. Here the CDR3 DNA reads TGTGCCAGCAGTTTGTCCCTAGCGGGAGGCTACTACAATGAGCAGTTCTTC.

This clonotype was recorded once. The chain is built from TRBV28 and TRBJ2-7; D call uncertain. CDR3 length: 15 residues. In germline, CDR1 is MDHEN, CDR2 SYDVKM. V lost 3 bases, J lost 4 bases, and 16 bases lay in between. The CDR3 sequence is CASSFWQSSRYEQYF. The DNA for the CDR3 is TGTGCCAGCAGTTTCTGGCAGTCTTCACGGTACGAGCAGTACTTC.

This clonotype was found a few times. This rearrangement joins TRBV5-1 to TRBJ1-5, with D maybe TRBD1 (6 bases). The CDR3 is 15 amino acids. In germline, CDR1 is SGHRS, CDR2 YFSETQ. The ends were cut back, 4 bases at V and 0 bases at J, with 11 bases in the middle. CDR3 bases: TGCGCCAGCAGCCAAGGGACATCTAGCAATCAGCCCCAGCATTTT. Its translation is CASSQGTSSNQPQHF.

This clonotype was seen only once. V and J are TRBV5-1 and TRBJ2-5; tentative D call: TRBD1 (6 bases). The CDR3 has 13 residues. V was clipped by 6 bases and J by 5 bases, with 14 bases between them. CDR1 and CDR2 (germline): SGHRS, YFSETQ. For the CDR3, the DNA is TGCGCCAGCAACTCGCGGACAGCGGAGACCCAGTACTTC. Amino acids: CASNSRTAETQYF.

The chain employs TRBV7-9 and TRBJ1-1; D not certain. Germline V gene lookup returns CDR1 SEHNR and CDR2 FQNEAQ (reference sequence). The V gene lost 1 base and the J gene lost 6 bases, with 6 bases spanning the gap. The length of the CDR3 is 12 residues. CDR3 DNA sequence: TGTGCCAGCAGCTTAGTTACGCCTGAAGCTTTCTTT. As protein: CASSLVTPEAFF.

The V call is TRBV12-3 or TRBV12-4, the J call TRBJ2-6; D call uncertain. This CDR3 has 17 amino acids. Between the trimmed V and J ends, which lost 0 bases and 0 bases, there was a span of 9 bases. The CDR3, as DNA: TGTGCCAGCAGTTTAGCGCTAAGAAGCTCTGGGGCCAACGTCCTGACTTTC. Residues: CASSLALRSSGANVLTF.

CDR3 residues: CSASRDRGNQPQHF. CDR3 sequence (DNA): TGCAGTGCTAGCCGGGACAGGGGAAATCAGCCCCAGCATTTT. This chain uses TRBV20-1 with TRBJ1-5; TRBD1 agrees at 10 bases. Germline V lookup: CDR1 DFQATT, CDR2 SNEGSKA (reference sequence). J was trimmed by 4 bases and V by 3 bases; bases with no gene match: 3. CDR3 length equals 14 residues.